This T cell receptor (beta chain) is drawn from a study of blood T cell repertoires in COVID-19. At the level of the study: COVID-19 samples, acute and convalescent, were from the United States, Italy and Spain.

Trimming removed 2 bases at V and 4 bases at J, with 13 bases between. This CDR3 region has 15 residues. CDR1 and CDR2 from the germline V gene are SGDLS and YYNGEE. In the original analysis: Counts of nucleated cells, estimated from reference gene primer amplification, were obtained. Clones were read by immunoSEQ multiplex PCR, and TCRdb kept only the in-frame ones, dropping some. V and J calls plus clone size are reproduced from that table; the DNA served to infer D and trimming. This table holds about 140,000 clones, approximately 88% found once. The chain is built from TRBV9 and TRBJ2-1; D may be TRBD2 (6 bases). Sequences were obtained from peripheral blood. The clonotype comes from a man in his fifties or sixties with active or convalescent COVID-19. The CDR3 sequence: CASSVQEGRYNEQFF. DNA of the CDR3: TGTGCCAGCAGCGTTCAGGAGGGAAGGTACAATGAGCAGTTCTTC.